This T cell receptor beta chain was documented in a study of CD8 T cells in ankylosing spondylitis. CDR1 and CDR2 (germline): SGHNT, YENEEA. This CDR3 comprises 13 residues. The V and J ends lost 5 bases and 4 bases, in that order; junction bases with no gene match: 4. This clonotype was picked up many times. MiXCR, applied by TCRdb to the 5' RACE reads, yields one record per CDR3 protein. The sample has a few hundred thousand distinct CDR3 sequences; roughly 12% are singletons. Sequencing input: blood, either unsorted or a sorted T cell fraction (not recorded which). This sequence was found in a female donor with ankylosing spondylitis or in good health (not recorded which). This rearrangement joins TRBV11-3 to TRBJ2-7, with 8 bases matching TRBD1. The CDR3 bases are TGTGCCAGCAGCCGCGGACAGGGATACGAGCAGTACTTC. It is translated as CASSRGQGYEQYF.